The rows below give T cell receptor beta chains drawn from one sample of a study of blood T cells in healthy people across ages. Using its own MiXCR run on the 5' RACE reads, TCRdb lists one record per CDR3 protein. This sample has more than 600,000 distinct CDR3 sequences, with 25% found just once. The data also belong to a second study, concerning T cells of mothers and their children.

Input material: blood. Source of these receptors: a boy younger than 18 in good health. Both conserved end residues are part of each CDR3. D genes are given only for firm matches. Clone size is shown for a subset of rows, as once, few, many or a class of expanded clone.

d_gene: -; abundance: few; j_gene: TRBJ2-7; v_gene: TRBV2; CDR3nt: TGTGCCAGCAGTGAAGGGGTGGAGGGTGCGGGCTACGAGCAGTACTTC; CDR3aa: CASSEGVEGAGYEQYF
d_gene: -; abundance: -; j_gene: TRBJ2-1; v_gene: TRBV29-1; CDR3nt: TGCAGCGTAGTTACAGCCCCGGGGACCTACAATGAGCAGTTCTTC; CDR3aa: CSVVTAPGTYNEQFF
d_gene: TRBD1; abundance: -; j_gene: TRBJ2-5; v_gene: TRBV28; CDR3nt: TGTGCCAGCAGTCCCCGGACAGGGGGTATGGAGACCCAGTACTTC; CDR3aa: CASSPRTGGMETQYF
d_gene: TRBD1; abundance: many; j_gene: TRBJ2-7; v_gene: TRBV20-1; CDR3nt: TGCAGTGCTGCTTCCCCGGGACAGGGTAACGAGCAGTACTTC; CDR3aa: CSAASPGQGNEQYF
d_gene: -; abundance: few; j_gene: TRBJ2-7; v_gene: TRBV7-2; CDR3nt: TGTGCCAGCAGCTTAGCACCAGAAATCTACGAGCAGTACTTC; CDR3aa: CASSLAPEIYEQYF
d_gene: -; abundance: -; j_gene: TRBJ2-5; v_gene: TRBV4-3; CDR3nt: TGCGCCAGCAGCCAAGAGACTAGAAAGACCCAGTACTTC; CDR3aa: CASSQETRKTQYF
d_gene: TRBD2; abundance: -; j_gene: TRBJ2-5; v_gene: TRBV7-2; CDR3nt: TGTGCCAGCAGCCGCCGACTAGCGGGGTTGGAAGAGACCCAGTACTTC; CDR3aa: CASSRRLAGLEETQYF
d_gene: TRBD1; abundance: few; j_gene: TRBJ2-2; v_gene: TRBV5-1; CDR3nt: TGCGCCAGCAGCGGGGACAGGGTCGACACCGGGGAGCTGTTTTTT; CDR3aa: CASSGDRVDTGELFF
d_gene: -; abundance: few; j_gene: TRBJ2-3; v_gene: TRBV11-2; CDR3nt: TGTGCCAGCAGCTTAGATCCCGGCTACACAGATACGCAGTATTTT; CDR3aa: CASSLDPGYTDTQYF
d_gene: -; abundance: -; j_gene: TRBJ1-1; v_gene: TRBV5-1; CDR3nt: TGCGCCAGCAGCTTGGGGCGGGGGCCCAACACTGAAGCTTTCTTT; CDR3aa: CASSLGRGPNTEAFF
d_gene: -; abundance: -; j_gene: TRBJ2-3; v_gene: TRBV7-9; CDR3nt: TGTGCCAGCAGCGGGACGATCACAGATACGCAGTATTTT; CDR3aa: CASSGTITDTQYF
d_gene: TRBD2; abundance: -; j_gene: TRBJ2-1; v_gene: TRBV28; CDR3nt: TGTGCCAGCAGTTTGAGCGGGAGTCGAGATGAGCAGTTCTTC; CDR3aa: CASSLSGSRDEQFF
d_gene: -; abundance: -; j_gene: TRBJ2-5; v_gene: TRBV3-1; CDR3nt: TGTGCCAGCAGCCAAGAAGTAAGGGAGTTCGAGACCCAGTACTTC; CDR3aa: CASSQEVREFETQYF
d_gene: -; abundance: few; j_gene: TRBJ2-1; v_gene: TRBV2; CDR3nt: TGTGCCAGCAGTGGCCCCCTCTACAATGAGCAGTTCTTC; CDR3aa: CASSGPLYNEQFF
d_gene: -; abundance: few; j_gene: TRBJ1-1; v_gene: TRBV27; CDR3nt: TGTGCCAGCAGTGAGCTGGACAGACCCACTGAAGCTTTCTTT; CDR3aa: CASSELDRPTEAFF
d_gene: -; abundance: -; j_gene: TRBJ2-5; v_gene: TRBV28; CDR3nt: TGTGCCAGCAGTCGCGAAGGGCCAGAGACCCAGTACTTC; CDR3aa: CASSREGPETQYF
d_gene: -; abundance: -; j_gene: TRBJ1-4; v_gene: TRBV11-2; CDR3nt: TGTGCCAGCAAGCTGACGGGGGAGACTAATGAAAAACTGTTTTTT; CDR3aa: CASKLTGETNEKLFF
d_gene: -; abundance: -; j_gene: TRBJ2-5; v_gene: TRBV7-6; CDR3nt: TGTGCCAGCAGCTTACTGGAGGCCACGAGGGTAGAGACCCAGTACTTC; CDR3aa: CASSLLEATRVETQYF
d_gene: -; abundance: -; j_gene: TRBJ2-1; v_gene: TRBV7-9; CDR3nt: TGTGCCAGCAGCTTCCCCCTAGGGGACGCTTACAATGAGCAGTTCTTC; CDR3aa: CASSFPLGDAYNEQFF
d_gene: -; abundance: -; j_gene: TRBJ1-2; v_gene: TRBV29-1; CDR3nt: TGCAGCGTTGAAGAAGGGGTCGGGGATGGCTACACCTTC; CDR3aa: CSVEEGVGDGYTF
d_gene: TRBD1; abundance: -; j_gene: TRBJ2-1; v_gene: TRBV20-1; CDR3nt: TGCAGTGCTCACGGGACAGGGGTGGGCTACAATGAGCAGTTCTTC; CDR3aa: CSAHGTGVGYNEQFF
d_gene: TRBD1; abundance: -; j_gene: TRBJ2-3; v_gene: TRBV28; CDR3nt: TGTGCCAGCAGTTCGGGACAGACCGCCACAGATACGCAGTATTTT; CDR3aa: CASSSGQTATDTQYF
d_gene: -; abundance: few; j_gene: TRBJ2-1; v_gene: TRBV4-3; CDR3nt: TGCGCCAGCAGCCAAGACAGGGAAGCCTACAATGAGCAGTTCTTC; CDR3aa: CASSQDREAYNEQFF
d_gene: -; abundance: -; j_gene: TRBJ1-1; v_gene: TRBV29-1; CDR3nt: TGCAGCGTTGAAAGGCTAGGAGGGGGGACTGAAGCTTTCTTT; CDR3aa: CSVERLGGGTEAFF
d_gene: -; abundance: -; j_gene: TRBJ1-1; v_gene: TRBV29-1; CDR3nt: TGCAACGTATCTAAACGACTACAGGGTTTGAACACTGAAGCTTTCTTT; CDR3aa: CNVSKRLQGLNTEAFF
d_gene: -; abundance: few; j_gene: TRBJ2-3; v_gene: TRBV6-5; CDR3nt: TGTGCCAGCGGCTACTCGGCCTACACAGATACGCAGTATTTT; CDR3aa: CASGYSAYTDTQYF
d_gene: TRBD1; abundance: few; j_gene: TRBJ1-4; v_gene: TRBV20-1; CDR3nt: TGCAGTGCTAGGAAGGGGGCCACACTCGAGAGTGAAAAACTGTTTTTT; CDR3aa: CSARKGATLESEKLFF
d_gene: -; abundance: -; j_gene: TRBJ2-7; v_gene: TRBV7-8; CDR3nt: TGTGCCAGCAGCTTCCGGGACCTTCTTAAGGAGCAGTACTTC; CDR3aa: CASSFRDLLKEQYF
d_gene: TRBD2; abundance: few; j_gene: TRBJ2-1; v_gene: TRBV12-3/TRBV12-4; CDR3nt: TGTGCCAGCAGTTCTGGGACTAGCATCGATGAGCAGTTCTTC; CDR3aa: CASSSGTSIDEQFF
d_gene: -; abundance: -; j_gene: TRBJ1-1; v_gene: TRBV29-1; CDR3nt: TGCAGCGTTGAAGATTATGTAGGGGGGGGGACTGAAGCTTTCTTT; CDR3aa: CSVEDYVGGGTEAFF
d_gene: -; abundance: -; j_gene: TRBJ2-4; v_gene: TRBV4-2; CDR3nt: TGTGCCAGCAGCCAAGGCCTGGGGGTAGGGAACATTCAGTACTTC; CDR3aa: CASSQGLGVGNIQYF
d_gene: TRBD2; abundance: few; j_gene: TRBJ2-1; v_gene: TRBV6-1; CDR3nt: TGTGCCAGCAGTAAAGCGGGGGGGCCCTACAGTGAGCAGTTCTTC; CDR3aa: CASSKAGGPYSEQFF
d_gene: -; abundance: few; j_gene: TRBJ2-7; v_gene: TRBV12-3/TRBV12-4; CDR3nt: TGTGCCAGCAGTCAATGGGACCTCTACGAGCAGTACTTC; CDR3aa: CASSQWDLYEQYF
d_gene: TRBD1; abundance: few; j_gene: TRBJ2-3; v_gene: TRBV27; CDR3nt: TGTGCCAGCAGTAGAGACAGGGCTACAGATACGCAGTATTTT; CDR3aa: CASSRDRATDTQYF
d_gene: -; abundance: -; j_gene: TRBJ1-2; v_gene: TRBV20-1; CDR3nt: TGCAGTGCTAGAGATCCTCGGACAGCCCCGCTTGGAGGCTACACCTTC; CDR3aa: CSARDPRTAPLGGYTF
d_gene: -; abundance: few; j_gene: TRBJ2-3; v_gene: TRBV7-9; CDR3nt: TGTGCCAGCAGCTTGCCCCCGTCGAGGGGTACAGATACGCAGTATTTT; CDR3aa: CASSLPPSRGTDTQYF
d_gene: -; abundance: many; j_gene: TRBJ2-3; v_gene: TRBV3-1; CDR3nt: TGTGCCAGCAGTCAAGGTTACGGCACAGATACGCAGTATTTT; CDR3aa: CASSQGYGTDTQYF
d_gene: -; abundance: many; j_gene: TRBJ1-1; v_gene: TRBV4-1; CDR3nt: TGCGCCAGCAGAGGAGTGCTAAAGAACACTGAAGCTTTCTTT; CDR3aa: CASRGVLKNTEAFF